A single sample gave rise to the 23 T cell receptor beta chains below, sequenced in a study of shared T cell receptors in the human thymus. Clones were sequenced by immunoSEQ multiplex PCR, and TCRdb holds only the in-frame ones, with some missing. The sample carries 720,000 or so clones, approximately 83% recorded once. A further study also used this sample, focusing on human thymus T cells.

The specimen sequenced was thymocytes. The receptor set was obtained from a girl under three years old with a congenital heart defect.

The chain is built from TRBV11-2 and TRBJ1-2; D uncertain. The CDR3 totals 15 residues. CDR1 is SGHAT, CDR2 FQNNGV, per germline. Trimming stripped 0 bases from V and 0 bases from J, with 8 bases between. The CDR3 coding sequence is TGTGCCAGCAGCTTAGATGGCAGTACTAACTATGGCTACACCTTC. Its protein product is CASSLDGSTNYGYTF.

V is TRBV7-2 and J is TRBJ2-5; D may be TRBD2 (5 bases). Trimming removed 2 bases from V and 2 bases from J, with 15 bases in between. CDR3 length: 16 amino acids. Germline CDR1 reads SGHTA; CDR2 reads FQGNSA. CDR3 loop: CASSLIPRLKQETQYF. CDR3 DNA sequence: TGTGCCAGCAGCTTAATTCCTAGACTAAAACAAGAGACCCAGTACTTC.

The genes are TRBV27 and TRBJ1-1; possible D gene TRBD1, 6 bases. V was cut by 2 bases and J by 6 bases, with 10 bases left in between. This CDR3 has 13 amino acids. The germline gives CDR1 MNHEY, CDR2 SMNVEV (reference sequence). DNA for the CDR3: TGTGCCAGCAGTTTAGTTGGGGGCGCTGAAGCTTTCTTT. Protein: CASSLVGGAEAFF.

The gene calls are TRBV6-5 and TRBJ1-5, with a possible D match to TRBD1 (6 bases). This CDR3 has 13 residues. Looked up from germline, CDR1 is MNHEY and CDR2 is SVGAGI. Trimming cost V 4 bases and J 5 bases, with 9 bases left between them. The CDR3 is CASSSTGYQPQHF. In nucleotides, the CDR3 is TGTGCCAGCAGTTCAACAGGGTATCAGCCCCAGCATTTT.

In DNA form, the CDR3 reads TGTGCCAGCAGCCCACGGGACAGCGCCTTCAGCTATGGCTACACCTTC. Translating gives CASSPRDSAFSYGYTF. V and J are TRBV7-2 and TRBJ1-2; 7 bases fit TRBD1. J was trimmed by 4 bases and V by 5 bases; bases with no gene match: 13. The germline CDR1 and CDR2 sequences are SGHTA and FQGNSA. The CDR3 loop spans 16 amino acids.

The chain links TRBV7-4 to TRBJ1-1; D call uncertain. Germline assignment: CDR1 SGHVT and CDR2 SQSDAQ. The V end lost 1 base, the J end lost 0 bases, and 6 bases lay between the germline ends. This CDR3 comprises 14 residues. CDR3 protein: CASSLDPVNTEAFF. CDR3 bases: TGTGCCAGCAGCTTAGATCCCGTGAACACTGAAGCTTTCTTT.

The chain uses TRBV6-5 and TRBJ1-5; D ambiguous. Trimming shortened V by 4 bases and J by 7 bases, and 8 bases separated the two germline ends. CDR1 MNHEY and CDR2 SVGAGI come from the germline V gene. CDR3 length equals 12 residues. The CDR3: CASSSGRQPQHF. In DNA form, the CDR3 reads TGTGCCAGCAGTTCGGGGAGGCAGCCCCAGCATTTT.

V is TRBV6-6 and J is TRBJ1-1; unclear D gene. Germline lookup yields CDR1 MNHNY and CDR2 SVGAGI (reference sequence). Trimming stripped 0 bases from V and 1 base from J, with 12 bases between. The CDR3 spans 16 residues. The CDR3 loop reads CASSYSSGLGNTEAFF. CDR3 nucleotide sequence: TGTGCCAGCAGTTACTCCTCGGGGTTGGGGAACACTGAAGCTTTCTTT.

This chain uses TRBV30 with TRBJ1-4; 9 bases are a match to TRBD1. V dropped 3 bases and J dropped 7; count of bases not matched to a gene: 21. The CDR3 consists of 19 residues. CDR1 GTSNPN and CDR2 SVGIG come from the germline V gene (reference sequence). CDR3 loop: CAWRDKRGQGVGLGEKLFF. The CDR3 coding sequence is TGTGCCTGGAGGGACAAACGGGGACAGGGAGTAGGACTAGGTGAAAAACTGTTTTTT.

This clone was observed a single time. This chain uses TRBV2 with TRBJ1-1, with TRBD1 identical over 8 bases. V shed 5 bases, J shed 4 bases, and the junction held 6 bases outside the gene matches. The germline gives CDR1 SNHLY, CDR2 FYNNEI. This CDR3 spans 14 amino acids. This CDR3 reads CASSPLTGGTEAFF. CDR3 DNA sequence: TGTGCCAGCAGTCCTTTAACAGGGGGCACTGAAGCTTTCTTT.

The chain recombines TRBV2 with TRBJ2-3; 9 bases fit TRBD1. CDR3 size: 14 residues. CDR1 and CDR2 from the germline V gene are SNHLY and FYNNEI. Losses at the gene ends were 6 bases for V and 5 bases for J; bases not matched to a gene: 6. In DNA form, the CDR3 reads TGTGCCAGCAGGGGACAGGGTGGGCAAGATACGCAGTATTTT. Translating gives CASRGQGGQDTQYF.

The chain couples TRBV7-9 to TRBJ2-7; tentative D call: TRBD1 (6 bases). Trimming took 0 bases from V and 3 from J, leaving 24 bases between them. Germline CDR1 SEHNR, CDR2 FQNEAQ (reference sequence). The CDR3 contains 19 residues. CDR3 amino acids: CASSLAALRLQGTDYEQYF. The CDR3, as DNA: TGTGCCAGCAGCTTAGCCGCTTTACGGCTACAGGGAACCGACTACGAGCAGTACTTC.

V usage is TRBV4-1 and J usage is TRBJ1-2; maybe TRBD1 (6 bases). Trimming took off 1 base at V and 6 bases at J, with 15 bases between the two ends. This CDR3 has 15 residues. From germline, CDR1 is MGHRA and CDR2 YSYEKL. This chain's CDR3 is CASSQVLQGADGYTF. The CDR3 DNA reads TGCGCCAGCAGCCAAGTCTTACAGGGAGCGGATGGCTACACCTTC.

The table lists this clone with a count of one. The V and J genes are TRBV29-1 and TRBJ1-5; D remains unclear. The germline gives CDR1 SQVTM, CDR2 ANQGSEA. The CDR3 consists of 13 residues. The germline V and J ends were trimmed by 6 bases and 1 base, with 10 bases remaining between them. The CDR3 DNA reads TGCAGCGTCCCCGCTGGCAGCAATCAGCCCCAGCATTTT. Translating gives CSVPAGSNQPQHF.

This chain connects TRBV6-6 to TRBJ2-5, with D uncertain. Germline V gene data show CDR1 as MNHNY and CDR2 as SVGAGI (reference sequence). The CDR3 is 12 amino acids. Trimming stripped 6 bases from V and 3 bases from J, with 8 bases between. CDR3 sequence reads: CASSLSEETQYF. The DNA for the CDR3 is TGTGCCAGCAGCCTATCGGAAGAGACCCAGTACTTC.

The J gene is TRBJ2-3, the V gene TRBV7-9, with D possibly TRBD1 on 6 matching bases. Trimming took off 4 bases at V and 4 bases at J, with 18 bases between the two ends. In germline, CDR1 is SEHNR, CDR2 FQNEAQ (reference sequence). There are 16 residues in the CDR3. The CDR3, as DNA: TGTGCCAGCAGCTCCCTCCGGGGACAAAATTCAGATACGCAGTATTTT. The encoded protein is CASSSLRGQNSDTQYF. The whole variable domain, filled in from reference TRBV7-9 and TRBJ2-3, reads DTGVSQNPRHKITKRGQNVTFRCDPISEHNRLYWYRQTLGQGPEFLTYFQNEAQLEKSRLLSDRFSAERPKGSFSTLEIQRTEQGDSAMYLCASSSLRGQNSDTQYFGPGTRLTVL.

This clone was counted once. The chain is built from TRBV9 and TRBJ1-3; 9 nucleotides line up with TRBD1. From germline, CDR1 is SGDLS and CDR2 YYNGEE. This CDR3 has 15 amino acids. V lost 2 bases to trimming and J lost 3 bases; unmatched junction nucleotides: 3. This chain's CDR3 is CASSVDRGDGNTIYF. The CDR3 nucleotides are TGTGCCAGCAGCGTCGACAGGGGGGATGGAAACACCATATATTTT.

A single count supports this clone. V gene TRBV6-5 combines with J gene TRBJ2-1; D possibly corresponds to TRBD1 (6 bases). The CDR3 length is 16 residues. V was cut by 0 bases and J by 0 bases, with 9 bases left in between. CDR1 and CDR2 (germline): MNHEY, SVGAGI. CDR3: CASSYSDRSSYNEQFF. In nucleotides, the CDR3 is TGTGCCAGCAGTTACTCGGACAGAAGCTCCTACAATGAGCAGTTCTTC.

This chain links TRBV30 with TRBJ2-1; 9 bases are a match to TRBD2. V lost 0 bases, J lost 7 bases, and 7 bases stayed unmatched. The CDR3 is 15 residues long. The germline V gene has CDR1 GTSNPN and CDR2 SVGIG (reference sequence). CDR3 in DNA: TGTGCCTGGAGTGTAAAGCGGGAGGCAGGGAATGAGCAGTTCTTC. Its protein product is CAWSVKREAGNEQFF.

The genes are TRBV6-1 and TRBJ2-2, with 8 bases matching TRBD1. CDR3 length: 15 residues. Germline V CDR1 and CDR2: MNHNS, SASEGT. With 4 bases clipped from V and 5 bases from J, the junction kept 6 bases outside the gene matches. CDR3 residues: CASSGGQVRTGELFF. The CDR3, as DNA: TGTGCCAGCAGTGGGGGACAGGTCCGTACCGGGGAGCTGTTTTTT.

V and J are TRBV27 and TRBJ1-4, with D perhaps matching TRBD1 (6 bases). Germline lookup yields CDR1 MNHEY and CDR2 SMNVEV (reference sequence). There are 15 residues in the CDR3. V was pared by 3 bases and J by 4 bases, with 12 bases between. The CDR3 reads CASSFGGQLNEKLFF. The DNA for the CDR3 is TGTGCCAGCAGTTTCGGTGGACAGCTTAATGAAAAACTGTTTTTT.

The CDR3 loop is CASSLSPGKNTEAFF. CDR3 bases: TGTGCCAGCAGCTTGTCGCCGGGGAAGAACACTGAAGCTTTCTTT. This sequence joins TRBV5-6 and TRBJ1-1; D is unclear. In germline, CDR1 is SGHDT, CDR2 YYEEEE. Between the trimmed V and J ends, which lost 1 base and 1 base, there was a span of 11 bases. CDR3 length: 15 residues.

CDR3 bases: TGCGCCAGCACCCGAAGGGAGGGCAACGCAACTAATGAAAAACTGTTTTTT. Residues: CASTRREGNATNEKLFF. The chain has TRBV4-1 and TRBJ1-4; D uncertain. This CDR3 is built from 17 residues. V shed 7 bases and J shed 0 bases, with 18 bases lying between them. Germline V CDR1 and CDR2: MGHRA, YSYEKL.